Below, 25 T cell receptor beta chains from the same sample are listed, as sequenced in a study of T-cell reconstitution after alpha-beta-depleted transplantation in children (dated by TCRdb to 2016 to 2018). Libraries were prepared through PCR. Sequencing relied on an Illumina HiSeq 2500. TCR library preparation used molecular barcoding, with unique molecular identifiers applied to normalize quantification of the TCRbeta repertoire. The public reads were run again by TCRdb, first through fastp at Q25 and then through MiXCR, and only productive beta chains were kept. Every distinct CDR3 protein forms one entry, paired with its most common genes and DNA. The sample contains about 540,000 distinct CDR3 sequences, 15% to 20% of them found a single time. Of the sample, over 3% is held by the ten largest clones. The sample here was PBMCs from the stem cell graft donor, taken from the stem cell graft. Source of these receptors: a human donor who donated a stem cell graft to a child with acute lymphoblastic leukemia.

This clonotype has a handful of counts. The chain carries TRBV7-6 and TRBJ2-1; maybe TRBD2 (6 bases). V was trimmed by 4 bases and J by 3 bases, leaving 13 bases between them. Germline V gene sequence: CDR1 SGHVS, CDR2 FNYEAQ. The CDR3 is made up of 15 amino acids. The CDR3 bases are TGTGCCAGCAGCTCCGGGACTTCCCGCTACAATGAGCAGTTCTTC. Translated: CASSSGTSRYNEQFF.

This clonotype was picked up a small number of times. The chain is built from TRBV20-1 and TRBJ2-3, with 9 bases lining up with TRBD1. V trimming: 5 bases; J trimming: 5 bases; junction bases outside the gene matches: 5. CDR1 DFQATT and CDR2 SNEGSKA come from the germline V gene (reference sequence). The CDR3 runs 13 residues. The CDR3 loop is CSAHRGRVDTQYF. The CDR3 nucleotides read TGCAGTGCTCACAGGGGGCGCGTAGATACGCAGTATTTT.

CDR3 residues: CASSLSGPRTQYF. The DNA of the CDR3 is TGTGCCAGCAGTTTGTCAGGCCCAAGGACCCAGTACTTC. The chain couples TRBV27 to TRBJ2-5, with D hard to call. CDR3 size: 13 residues. V was pared by 3 bases and J by 7 bases, with 12 bases between. Per germline, CDR1 MNHEY and CDR2 SMNVEV (reference sequence).

The CDR3 sequence: CASSLLAKNIQYF. The CDR3 DNA follows: TGCGCCAGCAGCCTATTAGCCAAAAACATTCAGTACTTC. This chain connects TRBV5-1 to TRBJ2-4; unclear D gene. This CDR3 has 13 residues. Germline V gives CDR1 SGHRS, CDR2 YFSETQ. V lost 4 bases to trimming and J lost 0 bases, with 5 bases between them.

The gene calls are TRBV6-1 and TRBJ2-2, with D unresolved. CDR1 is MNHNS, CDR2 SASEGT, per germline. The CDR3 extends over 15 amino acids. V was trimmed by 6 bases and J by 1 base, leaving 12 bases between them. The CDR3, as DNA: TGTGCCAGCAGGACACCCGGTAGGAACACCGGGGAGCTGTTTTTT. The encoded protein is CASRTPGRNTGELFF.

The rearrangement links TRBV6-2 or TRBV6-3 to TRBJ2-2, with TRBD2 identical over 8 bases. Germline V CDR1 and CDR2: MNHEY, SVGEGT. Trimming cost V 0 bases and J 4 bases; bases outside gene matches: 4. The CDR3 has 16 amino acids. CDR3 DNA sequence: TGTGCCAGCAGTTACTCAACAGCGGGGGTCACCGGGGAGCTGTTTTTT. Amino acids: CASSYSTAGVTGELFF.

The genes are TRBV5-1 and TRBJ2-7, with 7 bases that match TRBD1. Germline trimming cut 2 bases from V and 3 bases from J; bases unmatched to any gene: 5. This CDR3 has 14 residues. The germline CDR1 and CDR2 sequences are SGHRS and YFSETQ. The CDR3 loop reads CASSFGQVGYEQYF. CDR3 bases: TGCGCCAGCAGCTTCGGACAGGTCGGCTACGAGCAGTACTTC.

V gene TRBV6-4 combines with J gene TRBJ2-1; TRBD2 aligns across 7 bases. Trimming removed 0 bases from V and 8 bases from J; junction bases left unmatched: 10. Per the germline V gene, CDR1 is MRHNA and CDR2 is SNTAGT. This CDR3 has 16 residues. In DNA form, the CDR3 reads TGTGCCAGCAGTGACTCGAATGGGAGGGAGATGGATGAGCAGTTCTTC. This sequence encodes CASSDSNGREMDEQFF.

This clonotype was seen a few times. The V and J genes are TRBV12-5 and TRBJ1-1; D unresolved. The CDR3 runs to 14 residues. Per germline, CDR1 LGHNT and CDR2 FRNRAP. Trimming shortened V by 6 bases and J by 3 bases, and 14 bases separated the two germline ends. CDR3 bases: TGTGCTAGTGGCCACCACCGCACAGACACTGAAGCTTTCTTT. Amino acid sequence: CASGHHRTDTEAFF. Looking up the rest from reference TRBV12-5 and TRBJ1-1 gives the full variable domain: DARVTQTPRHKVTEMGQEVTMRCQPILGHNTVFWYRQTMMQGLELLAYFRNRAPLDDSGMPKDRFSAEMPDATLATLKIQPSEPRDSAVYFCASGHHRTDTEAFFGQGTRLTVV.

This clonotype was found a few times. V and J are TRBV7-9 and TRBJ2-1; D is undetermined. Germline CDR1 and CDR2: SEHNR and FQNEAQ (reference sequence). The CDR3 has 16 amino acids. The V end lost 1 base, the J end lost 1 base, and 11 bases lay between the germline ends. The CDR3 nucleotides are TGTGCCAGCAGCTTAGTGTACGGGTTATCCTACAATGAGCAGTTCTTC. Its translation is CASSLVYGLSYNEQFF.

The sample holds a few counts of this clonotype. The gene calls are TRBV12-3 or TRBV12-4 and TRBJ1-1; a weak D match, TRBD1 (6 bases). The length of the CDR3 is 17 residues. Trimming stripped 5 bases from V and 3 bases from J, with 22 bases between. The CDR3 bases are TGTGCCAGCAGTCCATCCTCGGGGGCAGCCGGTGACACTGAAGCTTTCTTT. Translation gives CASSPSSGAAGDTEAFF.

The V gene is TRBV7-6, the J gene TRBJ2-5; TRBD2 is a possible D gene (5 bases). Germline V gene data show CDR1 as SGHVS and CDR2 as FNYEAQ. V lost 3 bases to trimming and J lost 5 bases, with 13 bases between them. The CDR3 length is 14 residues. CDR3 nucleotide sequence: TGTGCCAGCAGCTTTTTGGAGAGGAGGGAGACCCAGTACTTC. Translated, it gives CASSFLERRETQYF.

The chain uses TRBV5-1 and TRBJ2-3; D unresolved. Per germline, CDR1 SGHRS and CDR2 YFSETQ. Trimming removed 4 bases at V and 4 bases at J, with 13 bases between. The CDR3 totals 14 residues. The CDR3 bases are TGCGCCAGCAGCCCCGAGGTTAGTCCAGATACGCAGTATTTT. Residues: CASSPEVSPDTQYF.

The rearrangement uses TRBV4-1 and TRBJ2-5; perhaps TRBD2 as D (5 bases). The V gene's germline CDR1 is MGHRA and CDR2 YSYEKL. The CDR3 runs to 15 residues. The germline V and J ends were trimmed by 3 bases and 5 bases, with 16 bases remaining between them. The CDR3 DNA reads TGCGCCAGCAGCCACGCTGGACCCCCGGGGGAGACCCAGTACTTC. Translated: CASSHAGPPGETQYF.

About this clonotype itself: The CDR3 carries no conserved terminal phenylalanine or tryptophan, so it likely arises from a read error. This chain joins TRBV12-3 or TRBV12-4 and TRBJ2-7, with no clear D. The CDR3 covers 15 residues. V was cut by 3 bases and J by 0 bases, with 12 bases left in between. CDR3 region: CASSLSGKSSYEQYL. The CDR3 DNA follows: TGTGCCAGCAGTTTGAGTGGGAAGTCCTCCTACGAGCAGTACTTG.

This clonotype was counted a few times. The rearrangement links TRBV2 to TRBJ2-3, with D perhaps matching TRBD2 (7 bases). Per germline, CDR1 SNHLY and CDR2 FYNNEI. V shed 6 bases and J shed 0 bases, with 16 bases lying between them. This CDR3 is built from 16 residues. The CDR3 is CASRRGGGASTDTQYF. CDR3 coding DNA: TGTGCCAGCAGGAGAGGAGGGGGGGCTAGCACAGATACGCAGTATTTT.

The genes are TRBV9 and TRBJ2-1; 8 bases match TRBD2. V dropped 3 bases and J dropped 0; count of bases not matched to a gene: 14. There are 19 residues in the CDR3. The germline V gene has CDR1 SGDLS and CDR2 YYNGEE. The chain's CDR3 is CASSAAPIGTRSSYNEQFF. The CDR3, as DNA: TGTGCCAGCAGCGCGGCCCCAATCGGGACTAGGAGCTCCTACAATGAGCAGTTCTTC. Full variable domain (missing parts from reference TRBV9 and TRBJ2-1): DSGVTQTPKHLITATGQRVTLRCSPRSGDLSVYWYQQSLDQGLQFLIQYYNGEERAKGNILERFSAQQFPDLHSELNLSSLELGDSALYFCASSAAPIGTRSSYNEQFFGPGTRLTVL.

J is TRBJ2-1 and V is TRBV6-5, with 11 bases matching TRBD2. Germline loops: CDR1 MNHEY, CDR2 SVGAGI. This CDR3 comprises 15 residues. J was trimmed by 6 bases and V by 3 bases; bases with no gene match: 4. The chain's CDR3 is CASSYVAGGTNEQFF. The CDR3 DNA sequence: TGTGCCAGCAGTTATGTAGCGGGAGGGACCAATGAGCAGTTCTTC.

J is TRBJ1-5 and V is TRBV2, with 10 bases matching TRBD1. CDR1 and CDR2 (germline): SNHLY, FYNNEI. Trimming at V came to 3 bases and at J to 2 bases, leaving 7 bases not matched to a gene. The CDR3 has 17 amino acids. This chain's CDR3 is CASSEPAGTGGNQPQHF. CDR3 coding DNA: TGTGCCAGCAGTGAGCCTGCCGGGACAGGGGGCAATCAGCCCCAGCATTTT.

This clonotype has more than one count but fewer than ten. The rearrangement links TRBV21-1 to TRBJ1-2; the table calls TRBD1, which could not be checked here. TRBV21-1 is tagged as a pseudogene. The CDR3 is 15 residues long. This chain's CDR3 is CANTRPGVTNYGYTF. CDR3 DNA: TGTGCCAACACCAGGCCAGGGGTAACTAACTATGGCTACACCTTC.

This clonotype was observed a handful of times. The V call is TRBV30, the J call TRBJ1-2, with D possibly matching TRBD1 (6 bases). The CDR3 totals 12 residues. Germline CDR1 is GTSNPN and CDR2 is SVGIG (reference sequence). The V and J ends lost 2 bases and 8 bases respectively, with 12 bases between them. DNA of the CDR3: TGTGCCTGGAGTCCGGACAGTGCCGGCTACACCTTC. It yields the protein CAWSPDSAGYTF. Using reference TRBV30 and TRBJ1-2 for the parts outside the CDR3, the full variable domain is SQTIHQWPATLVQPVGSPLSLECTVEGTSNPNLYWYRQAAGRGLQLLFYSVGIGQISSEVPQNLSASRPQDRQFILSSKKLLLSDSGFYLCAWSPDSAGYTFGSGTRLTVV.

This chain links TRBV7-9 with TRBJ2-1, with 10 bases lining up with TRBD2. This CDR3 contains 15 residues. The J segment lost 5 bases and the V segment lost 2 bases, leaving 3 bases of the junction unmatched. The V gene's germline CDR1 is SEHNR and CDR2 FQNEAQ (reference sequence). The CDR3 DNA is TGTGCCAGCAGCTTATTCCTAGCGGGAGACAATGAGCAGTTCTTC. Protein product: CASSLFLAGDNEQFF.

The V call is TRBV12-3 or TRBV12-4, the J call TRBJ2-5; possibly TRBD2 for D (6 bases). This CDR3 contains 13 residues. V dropped 6 bases and J dropped 2 bases, with 10 bases sitting between them. Here the CDR3 reads CASRLGLQETQYF. CDR3 bases: TGTGCCAGCAGGCTAGGACTACAAGAGACCCAGTACTTC.

The chain uses TRBV5-1 and TRBJ2-7, with 11 positions matching TRBD2. J lost 3 bases, V lost 4 bases, and 18 bases had no gene match. The CDR3 is 19 residues long. Germline V gene data show CDR1 as SGHRS and CDR2 as YFSETQ. The CDR3 is CASSPRGVNLAGGDYEQYF. The CDR3 coding sequence is TGCGCCAGCAGCCCCCGCGGCGTCAATTTAGCGGGAGGGGACTACGAGCAGTACTTC. Based on the CDR3 plus reference TRBV5-1 and TRBJ2-7, the full variable domain is KAGVTQTPRYLIKTRGQQVTLSCSPISGHRSVSWYQQTPGQGLQFLFEYFSETQRNKGNFPGRFSGRQFSNSRSEMNVSTLELGDSALYLCASSPRGVNLAGGDYEQYFGPGTRLTVT.

This clonotype was counted only a few times. The chain joins TRBV29-1 to TRBJ2-3; 9 nucleotides align to TRBD1. Germline CDR1 SQVTM, CDR2 ANQGSEA. The CDR3 spans 14 residues. V shed 7 bases, J shed 3 bases, and the junction held 8 bases outside the gene matches. The CDR3 is CSGGGGQGTDTQYF. DNA of the CDR3: TGCAGCGGTGGGGGAGGACAGGGGACAGATACGCAGTATTTT.